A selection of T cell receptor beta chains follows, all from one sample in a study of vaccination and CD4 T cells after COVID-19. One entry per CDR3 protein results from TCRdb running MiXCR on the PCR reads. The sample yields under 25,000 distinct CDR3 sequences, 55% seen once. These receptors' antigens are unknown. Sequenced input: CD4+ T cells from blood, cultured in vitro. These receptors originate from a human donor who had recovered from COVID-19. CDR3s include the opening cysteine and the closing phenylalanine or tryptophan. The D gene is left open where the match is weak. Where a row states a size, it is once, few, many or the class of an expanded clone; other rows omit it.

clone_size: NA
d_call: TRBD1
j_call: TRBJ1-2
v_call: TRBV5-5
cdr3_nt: TGTGCCAGCAGCCCGGGGACAGTCTATGGCTACACCTTC
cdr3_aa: CASSPGTVYGYTF

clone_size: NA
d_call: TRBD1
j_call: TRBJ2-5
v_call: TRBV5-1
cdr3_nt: TGCGCCAGCAGCATACGACAGGGGGCTCACGGGGAGACCCAGTACTTC
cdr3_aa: CASSIRQGAHGETQYF

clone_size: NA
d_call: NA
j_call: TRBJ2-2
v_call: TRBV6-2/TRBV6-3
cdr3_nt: TGTGCCAGCATTACGCTACTAGCTCCCGGGGAGCTGTTTTTT
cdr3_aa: CASITLLAPGELFF

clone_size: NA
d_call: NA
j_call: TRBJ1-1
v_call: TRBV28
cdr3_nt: TGTGCCAGCAGACTCCCGGGACCCAACAGGGAAGCTTTCTTT
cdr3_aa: CASRLPGPNREAFF

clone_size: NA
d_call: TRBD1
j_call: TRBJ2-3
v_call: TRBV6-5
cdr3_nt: TGTGCCAGCAGTTTAACAGGGGCAACCGACACAGATACGCAGTATTTT
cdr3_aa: CASSLTGATDTDTQYF

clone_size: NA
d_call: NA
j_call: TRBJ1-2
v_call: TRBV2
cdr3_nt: TGTGCCAGCAGGAGGGGGGACTATGGCTACACCTTC
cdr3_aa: CASRRGDYGYTF

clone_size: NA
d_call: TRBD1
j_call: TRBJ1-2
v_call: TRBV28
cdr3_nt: TGTGCCAGCAGCACGAGGGACAGCCGGTCTGGCTACACCTTC
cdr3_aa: CASSTRDSRSGYTF

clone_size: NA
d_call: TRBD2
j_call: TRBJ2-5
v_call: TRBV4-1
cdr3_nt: TGCGCCAGCAGCCAGTCTGGGAGGGATAGGGGGACCCAGTACTTC
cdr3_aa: CASSQSGRDRGTQYF

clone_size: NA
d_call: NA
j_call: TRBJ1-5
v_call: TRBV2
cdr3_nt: TGTGCCAGCAGTAGGAGCAATCAGCCCCAGCATTTT
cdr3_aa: CASSRSNQPQHF

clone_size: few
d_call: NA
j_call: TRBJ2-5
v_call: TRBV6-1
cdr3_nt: TGTGCCAGCAGTCTCACTCTTCAAGAGACCCAGTACTTC
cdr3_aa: CASSLTLQETQYF

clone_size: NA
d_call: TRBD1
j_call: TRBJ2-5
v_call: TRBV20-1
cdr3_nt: TGCAGTGCTAGAGGGACAGGGTGGGAGACCCAGTACTTC
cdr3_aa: CSARGTGWETQYF

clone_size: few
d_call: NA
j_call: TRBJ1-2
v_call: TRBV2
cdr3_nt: TGTGCCAGCAGTGAAGATTCCGGCGGTAACTATGGCTACACCTTC
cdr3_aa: CASSEDSGGNYGYTF

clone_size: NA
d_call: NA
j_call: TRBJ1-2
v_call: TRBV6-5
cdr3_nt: TGTGCCAGCAGTTACGACCGGGACGGAGTTGGCTACACCTTC
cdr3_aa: CASSYDRDGVGYTF

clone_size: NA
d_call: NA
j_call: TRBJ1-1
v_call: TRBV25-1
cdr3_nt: TGTGCCAGCAGCCCCACCTGGGGAGGGGCTTTCTTT
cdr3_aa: CASSPTWGGAFF

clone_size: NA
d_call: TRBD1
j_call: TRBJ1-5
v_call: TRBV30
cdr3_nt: TGTGCCTGGAGTGCGGGGACAGGGGGATATCAGCCCCAGCATTTT
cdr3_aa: CAWSAGTGGYQPQHF

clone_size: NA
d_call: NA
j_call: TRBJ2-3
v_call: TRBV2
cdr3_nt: TGTGCCAGCAGTCTTGGACTAGCAGGGGGGGCAGATACGCAGTATTTT
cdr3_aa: CASSLGLAGGADTQYF

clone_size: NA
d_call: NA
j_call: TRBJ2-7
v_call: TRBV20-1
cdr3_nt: TGCAGTGCTAGAGATCCCTCCGGGGAAGAGCAGTACTTC
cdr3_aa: CSARDPSGEEQYF

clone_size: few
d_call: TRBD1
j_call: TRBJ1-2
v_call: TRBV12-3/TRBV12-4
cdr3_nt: TGTGCCAGCAGTTGGACAGGGGTTGGCTACACCTTC
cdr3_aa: CASSWTGVGYTF

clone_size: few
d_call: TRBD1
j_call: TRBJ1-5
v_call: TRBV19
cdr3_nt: TGTGCCAGTAGTAGGGACAGAGAACAGCCCCAGCATTTT
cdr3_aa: CASSRDREQPQHF

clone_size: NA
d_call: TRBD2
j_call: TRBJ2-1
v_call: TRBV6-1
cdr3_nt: TGTGCCAGCAGTCCCCAACTAGCGGGGACCTACAATGAGCAGTTCTTC
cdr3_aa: CASSPQLAGTYNEQFF

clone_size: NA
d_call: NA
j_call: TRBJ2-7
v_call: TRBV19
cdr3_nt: TGTGCCAGTAGAGGAGGGGGCTTTCACGAGCAGTACTTC
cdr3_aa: CASRGGGFHEQYF

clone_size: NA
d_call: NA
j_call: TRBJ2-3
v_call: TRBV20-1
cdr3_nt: TGCAGTTTCCCGGACCAGGCAGATACGCAGTATTTT
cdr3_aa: CSFPDQADTQYF

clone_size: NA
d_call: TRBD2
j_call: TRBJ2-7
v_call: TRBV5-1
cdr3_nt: TGCGCCAGCAGCTTGGAAGTTAGCGGGAGCAATGAGCAGTACTTC
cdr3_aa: CASSLEVSGSNEQYF

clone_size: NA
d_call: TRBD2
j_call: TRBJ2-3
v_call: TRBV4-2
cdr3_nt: TGTGCCAGCAGCCTCACATCTAGGGCCGCGGGGGGCACAGATACGCAGTATTTT
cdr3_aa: CASSLTSRAAGGTDTQYF